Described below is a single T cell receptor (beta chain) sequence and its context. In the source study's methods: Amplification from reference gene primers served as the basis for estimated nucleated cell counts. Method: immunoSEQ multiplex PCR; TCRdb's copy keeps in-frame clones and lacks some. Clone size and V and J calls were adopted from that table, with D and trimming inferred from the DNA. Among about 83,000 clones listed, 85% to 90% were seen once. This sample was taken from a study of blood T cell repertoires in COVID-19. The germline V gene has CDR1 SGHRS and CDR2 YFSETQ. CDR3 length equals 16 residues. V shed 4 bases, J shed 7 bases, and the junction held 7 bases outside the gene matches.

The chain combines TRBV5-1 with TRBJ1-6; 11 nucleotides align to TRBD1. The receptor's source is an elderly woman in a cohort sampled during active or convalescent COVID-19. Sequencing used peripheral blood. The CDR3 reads CASSLRDRGTNSPLHF. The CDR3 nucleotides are TGCGCCAGCAGCCTGCGGGACAGGGGGACCAATTCACCCCTCCACTTT. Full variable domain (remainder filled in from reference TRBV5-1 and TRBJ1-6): KAGVTQTPRYLIKTRGQQVTLSCSPISGHRSVSWYQQTPGQGLQFLFEYFSETQRNKGNFPGRFSGRQFSNSRSEMNVSTLELGDSALYLCASSLRDRGTNSPLHFGNGTRLTVT.